This TCR beta chain came from a study of Graves' ophthalmopathy and Graves' hyperthyroidism. Across the study: The authors collected peripheral blood at initial diagnosis, before any treatment.

The TCR beta CDR3 regions underwent amplification from RNA transcripts. HTBI-primed first-round RT-PCR preceded second-round multiplex PCR. TCRdb passed the multiplex PCR reads through MiXCR, listing each CDR3 protein once. Of a few hundred thousand distinct CDR3 sequences listed, 17% are singletons. The PBMCs were taken from approximately 9.7 ml of fresh peripheral blood. Findings of the study overall: Most thyroid-expanded clonotypes exceeding 0.001 frequency were also found in blood. The model's prediction of ophthalmopathy progression had roughly 71% sensitivity and 72% to 80% specificity.

With 5 bases removed from V and 11 bases from J, the gap between germline ends came to 12 bases. The length of the CDR3 is 11 residues. CDR1 MNHEY and CDR2 SVGAGI come from the germline V gene. There are many counts of this clonotype. Antigen: not known. The origin of this receptor is an adult woman with stable Graves' hyperthyroidism. Sequences were obtained from peripheral blood. The chain has TRBV6-5 and TRBJ1-1; the D gene is possibly TRBD1 (6 bases). In nucleotides, the CDR3 is TGTGCCAGCAGTAATGGACAGAGGGCTTTCTTT. Protein: CASSNGQRAFF.